This T cell receptor (beta chain) is from a study of cytomegalovirus exposure and HLA in healthy donors. Study context: The approximately 600 first-cohort repertoires shared a platform with the 130 or so validation repertoires, as reported in a later analysis.

Produced via immunoSEQ multiplex PCR; TCRdb's table is partial and in-frame only. Of about 240,000 clones in the sample, approximately 86% were seen once. Concerning this clone: Its antigen is unidentified.

Study-level results: Most TCR sequences were seen very rarely across donors, but some public TCRs occurred in many. The study put some 160 TCR beta chains on its list as cytomegalovirus-associated.

The CDR3 sequence is 13 residues long. Germline-derived CDR1 and CDR2 are WNHNN and SYGVQD (reference sequence). J gave up 4 bases and V 6 bases, and 2 bases lay outside the gene matches. Separate from the roughly 720-subject first cohort was the approximately 130-subject validation cohort, to which the donors belonged. Sequences were obtained from PBMCs. V gene TRBV10-1 combines with J gene TRBJ2-3; the match to TRBD2 covers 9 bases. The clonotype originates from a woman under 40 in good health and CMV-seropositive. CDR3 sequence (DNA): TGCGCCAGCAGCGGGACTAGCTCAGATACGCAGTATTTT. It codes for CASSGTSSDTQYF.